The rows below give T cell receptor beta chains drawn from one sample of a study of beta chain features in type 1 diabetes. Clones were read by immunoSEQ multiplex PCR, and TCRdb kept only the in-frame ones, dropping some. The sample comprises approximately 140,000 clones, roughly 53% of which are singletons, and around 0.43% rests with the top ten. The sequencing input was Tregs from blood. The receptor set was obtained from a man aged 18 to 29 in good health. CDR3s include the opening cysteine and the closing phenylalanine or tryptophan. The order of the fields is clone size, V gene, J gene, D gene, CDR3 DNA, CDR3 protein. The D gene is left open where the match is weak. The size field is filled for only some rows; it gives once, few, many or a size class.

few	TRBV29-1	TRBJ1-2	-	TGCAGCGTTGAAGAGGGCTGGGGCTACACCTTC	CSVEEGWGYTF
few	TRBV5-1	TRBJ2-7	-	TGCGCCAGCAGCTTCCTTTTGAGAACAGGGCGAGGCTCCTACGAGCAGTACTTC	CASSFLLRTGRGSYEQYF
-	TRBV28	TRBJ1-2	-	TGTGCCAGCAGTTTTCGGCAGGATTATGGCTACACCTTC	CASSFRQDYGYTF
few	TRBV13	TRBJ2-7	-	TGTGCCAGCGGGAGACGGAGCTCCTACGAGCAGTACTTC	CASGRRSSYEQYF
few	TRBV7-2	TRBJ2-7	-	TGTGCCAGCAGCTTAGGTAGGGGGGGTTACGAGCAGTACTTC	CASSLGRGGYEQYF
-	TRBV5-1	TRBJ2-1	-	TGCGCCAGTAAGACAGGATCCTACAATGAGCAGTTCTTC	CASKTGSYNEQFF
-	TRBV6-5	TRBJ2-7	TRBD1	TGTGCCAGCAGTTACGAGGGACAGCTTGACGAGCAGTACTTC	CASSYEGQLDEQYF
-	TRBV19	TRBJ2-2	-	TGTGCCAGTAGTACAAACGGGTACACCGGGGAGCTGTTTTTT	CASSTNGYTGELFF
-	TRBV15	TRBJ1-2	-	TGTGCCACCAGCAGTACAGGTTATGGCTACACCTTC	CATSSTGYGYTF
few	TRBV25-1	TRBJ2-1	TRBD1	TGTGCCAGCAGTGACCACGACAGGGGAGTACACAATGAGCAGTTCTTC	CASSDHDRGVHNEQFF
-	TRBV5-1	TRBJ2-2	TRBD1	TGCGCCAGCAGCCCAGGCCGGGACAGGGGCATCGGGGAGCTGTTTTTT	CASSPGRDRGIGELFF
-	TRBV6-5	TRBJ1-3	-	TGTGCCAGCAGTTACTCGAATGGGCAGTCTGGAAACACCATATATTTT	CASSYSNGQSGNTIYF
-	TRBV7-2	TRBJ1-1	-	TGTGCCAGCAGTCCCCACTTGAACACTGAAGCTTTCTTT	CASSPHLNTEAFF
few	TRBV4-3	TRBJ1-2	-	TGCGCCAGCAGCCAAGAGTTGGGCAAGAACTATGGCTACACCTTC	CASSQELGKNYGYTF
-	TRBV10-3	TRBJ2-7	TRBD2	TGTGCCATCAGTACCCTAGCGGGGAAGTACGAGCAGTACTTC	CAISTLAGKYEQYF
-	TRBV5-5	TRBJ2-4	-	TGTGCCAGCAGCTTCGACAGGGAGGACATTCAGTACTTC	CASSFDREDIQYF
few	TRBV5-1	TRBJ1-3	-	TGCGCCAGCAGCCCGCTCCCACAGGGATCTGGAAACACCATATATTTT	CASSPLPQGSGNTIYF
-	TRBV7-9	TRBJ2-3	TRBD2	TGTGCCAGCAGCACCCGGACTAGCGGGAGAGTTAGCACAGATACGCAGTATTTT	CASSTRTSGRVSTDTQYF
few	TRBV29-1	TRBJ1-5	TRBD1	TGCAGCGTTGTATCCGGGACAGGGATGATTAGCAATCAGCCCCAGCATTTT	CSVVSGTGMISNQPQHF
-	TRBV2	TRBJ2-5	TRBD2	TGTGCCAGCAGTGAGCCTACCCCTAGCGGGGGGCGGGAGACCCAGTACTTC	CASSEPTPSGGRETQYF
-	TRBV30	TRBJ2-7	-	TGTGCCTGGGCTTCAGGATTCTACGAGCAGTACTTC	CAWASGFYEQYF
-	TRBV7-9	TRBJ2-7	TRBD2	TGTGCCAGCAGCCCCACTAGCGGCGCCAACTACGAGCAGTACTTC	CASSPTSGANYEQYF
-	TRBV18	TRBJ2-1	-	TGTGCCAGCTCACCGAGGGTCTCCTACAATGAGCAGTTCTTC	CASSPRVSYNEQFF
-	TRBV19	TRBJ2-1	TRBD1	TGTGCCAGTAGCAGCCCCGGGACAGGGGGGCGGAATGAGCAGTTCTTC	CASSSPGTGGRNEQFF
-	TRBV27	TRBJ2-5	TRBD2	TGTGCCAGCAGTCCCCGACTAGCGGGAGGGTTTGAGACCCAGTACTTC	CASSPRLAGGFETQYF
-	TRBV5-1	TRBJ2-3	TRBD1	TGCGCCAGCAGCCTGACAGGGCTTGCAGATACGCAGTATTTT	CASSLTGLADTQYF
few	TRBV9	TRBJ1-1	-	TGTGCCAGCAGCGTAGGTCTGACTGCCACGGCTTTCTTT	CASSVGLTATAFF
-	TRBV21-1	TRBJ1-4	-	TGTGCCAGCAGCAAAGACGGACAGGGTAGCGAAAAACTGTTTTTT	CASSKDGQGSEKLFF
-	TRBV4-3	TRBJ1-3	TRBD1	TGCGCCAGCAGCCAAGTTACAGGGGTAGGAAACACCATATATTTT	CASSQVTGVGNTIYF
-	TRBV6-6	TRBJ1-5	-	TGTGCCAGCAGATTCAGGGTGGATCAGCCCCAGCATTTT	CASRFRVDQPQHF